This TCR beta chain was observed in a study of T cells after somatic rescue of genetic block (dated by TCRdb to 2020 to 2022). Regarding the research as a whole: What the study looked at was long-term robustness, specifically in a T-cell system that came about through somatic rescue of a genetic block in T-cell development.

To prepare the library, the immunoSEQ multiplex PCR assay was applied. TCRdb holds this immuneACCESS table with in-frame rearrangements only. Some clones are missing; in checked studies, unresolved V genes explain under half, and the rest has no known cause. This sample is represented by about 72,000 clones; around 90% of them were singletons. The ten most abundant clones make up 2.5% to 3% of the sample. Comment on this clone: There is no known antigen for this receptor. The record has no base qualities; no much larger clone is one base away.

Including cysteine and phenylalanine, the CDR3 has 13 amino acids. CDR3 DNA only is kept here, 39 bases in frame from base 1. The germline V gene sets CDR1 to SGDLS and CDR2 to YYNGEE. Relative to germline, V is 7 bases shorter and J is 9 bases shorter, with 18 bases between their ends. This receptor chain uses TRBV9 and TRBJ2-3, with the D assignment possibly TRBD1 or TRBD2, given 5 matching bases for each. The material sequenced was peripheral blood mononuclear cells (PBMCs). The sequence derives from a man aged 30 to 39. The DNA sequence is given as TGTGCCAGCTCCCCTGGGACCCCCGACACGCAGTATTTT. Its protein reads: CASSPGTPDTQYF.